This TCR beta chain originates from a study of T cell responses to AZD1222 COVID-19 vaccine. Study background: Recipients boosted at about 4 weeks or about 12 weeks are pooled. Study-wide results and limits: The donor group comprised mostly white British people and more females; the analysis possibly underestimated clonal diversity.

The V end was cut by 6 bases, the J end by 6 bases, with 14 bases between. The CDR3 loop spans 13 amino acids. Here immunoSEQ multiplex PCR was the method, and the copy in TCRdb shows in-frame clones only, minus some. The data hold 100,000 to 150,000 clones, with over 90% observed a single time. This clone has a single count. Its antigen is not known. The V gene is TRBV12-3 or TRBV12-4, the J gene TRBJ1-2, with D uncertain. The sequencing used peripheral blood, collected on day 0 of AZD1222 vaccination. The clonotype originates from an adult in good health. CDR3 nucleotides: TGTGCCAGCAGCATCCCAAATCGGCATGGCTACACCTTC. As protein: CASSIPNRHGYTF.